This T cell receptor beta chain was captured in a study of CD8 T cells in ankylosing spondylitis. This clonotype was counted many times. The trim removed 4 bases at V and 3 bases at J, leaving 7 bases unmatched. The CDR3 spans 17 residues. CDR1 is SGDLS, CDR2 YYNGEE, per germline. TCRdb called the 5' RACE reads again in MiXCR, with one record for every CDR3 protein. The sample has 25,000 to 30,000 distinct CDR3 sequences; 5% to 5.5% are singletons. V gene TRBV9 combines with J gene TRBJ2-3, with TRBD2 matching over 14 bases. Specimen: blood, either unsorted or a sorted T cell fraction (not recorded which). This clonotype originated in a female donor with ankylosing spondylitis or in good health (not recorded which). CDR3 sequence: CASSPGLAGGVTDTQYF. CDR3 bases: TGTGCCAGCAGCCCAGGACTAGCGGGAGGTGTGACAGATACGCAGTATTTT.